What follows is one TCR beta chain and its context. This clonotype is termed medium-sized (0.01 to 0.1%). Its specific antigen is unknown. Base qualities are missing; no much larger clone stands one base away. This beta chain appears as a stray read in a library generated for alpha chains; its size is not informative. The entry originates in a study of spatial heterogeneity in lung cancer (dated by TCRdb to 2018 to 2020). Broadly, across the study: Beta-chain transcripts were consistently detected in greater numbers than alpha-chain transcripts, which likely reflects a higher abundance of beta-chain transcripts. TCR alpha and beta repertoires were quantitatively compared across multiple tumor regions, matched nontumor lung and blood in non-small cell lung cancer. At surgery, 220 tumor regions, roughly 63 matched nontumor lung samples and 56 PBMC samples were TCR-sequenced for both alpha and beta chains. In the raw uncorrected reads, each unique combination of TCR and UMI appeared on average more than ten times. Nonsynonymous mutation counts, determined by whole-exome sequencing of tumor tissue, were related to TCR repertoire features. On the study overall, not on this receptor specifically: Additional single-cell paired TCR alpha and beta sequencing was considered necessary to confirm, at a functional level, the hypothesis that regional TCRs recognize regional mutations.

Read against the paper, the sample's time point label means: sample taken at primary tumor resection. For TCR sequencing, whole RNA was extracted from tumor and nontumor lung tissue, or from cryopreserved PBMC samples, and no cell sorting was done. Donors were 70 or so patients with early-stage, untreated non-small cell lung cancer from the lung TRACERx cohort. Patients were selected for TCR sequencing only if sufficient RNA was available from at least two tumor regions. A lung pathologist reviewed the tumor and adjacent nontumor lung specimens before the specimens were selected. Libraries were prepared through 5' RACE. Sequencing relied on a NextSeq 500. In the TCR library protocol, a unique molecular identifier was attached to each TCR cDNA molecule so that PCR and sequencing errors could be corrected. Concerning the study's data processing: Decombinator tools were used for TCR identification, UMI-based error correction and CDR3 extraction. Expanded TCRs were defined as those above a frequency of 2 per 1,000, corresponding to the top 1% of the tumor frequency distribution. Renyi diversity was computed with the R vegan package after each repertoire had been subsampled 100 times to 5,000 TCRs. CDR3 similarity networks were built from amino acid triplet string-kernel similarity, connecting CDR3s with pairwise similarity above 0.82. TCRdb reanalyzed the raw reads on its own, using fastp at Q25 for trimming and MiXCR for clone calling, and kept in-frame beta chains. All rows with the same CDR3 protein become a single entry with the most common DNA and genes. The V and J calls reflect TCRdb's pipeline rather than the authors' work. The sample has roughly 4,800 distinct CDR3 sequences on record, around 17% of them singletons. In total, the top ten clones hold more than 20% of the sample.

CDR1 and CDR2 were assigned from the germline V gene as SGHAT and FQNNGV. From its cysteine to its phenylalanine, the CDR3 spans 15 amino acids. Only the CDR3 part of the read is kept: 45 bases, read in frame from the first base. V ends up 1 base short and J 8 bases short, with an unmatched junction base count of 4. The chain links TRBV11-2 with TRBJ2-1; TRBD2 lines up with 11 middle nucleotides. The origin of this receptor is a male donor with early-stage non-small cell lung cancer. The sample was normal lung tissue next to the tumor, taken at surgery. The bases read TGTGCCAGCAGCTTAGGACTAGCGGGACTCGATGAGCAGTTCTTC. The encoded protein is CASSLGLAGLDEQFF.